Listed here are 4 T cell receptor beta chains from one sample, sequenced in a study of CD8+ T cells in alopecia areata (dated by TCRdb to about 2018). The library was made by the immunoSEQ multiplex PCR assay. RNA was extracted from all samples and reverse transcribed into cDNA, which served as template for TCR sequencing. As stored in TCRdb, this immuneACCESS dataset retains in-frame rearrangements with V and J assigned. A fraction of the clones does not appear; measured against another copy, unresolved V genes explain less than half of the discrepancy, and the remainder lacks a known reason. Within this sample are 200,000 to 250,000 clones, with over 60% of them counted one time only. The ten largest clones capture roughly 4.2% of the sample. Interpreted using the paper, the time point label stands for: more than 3 weeks on oral tofacitinib. The treatment or condition tag for this specimen amounts to: oral pan-JAK inhibitor, 5-10 mg twice daily.

The specimen comprised CD4+ T cells sorted from blood, sampled at week 4, from a patient treated with tofacitinib. The source of these receptors is a human donor with alopecia areata.

The chain is built from TRBV4-3 and TRBJ1-1; no clear D. Germline V gene data show CDR1 as LGHNA and CDR2 as YSLEER. This CDR3 has 14 residues. V shed 3 bases and J shed 4 bases, with 12 bases lying between them. Here the CDR3 reads CASSQRDSATEAFF. CDR3 sequence (DNA): TGCGCCAGCAGCCAGCGGGATTCGGCCACTGAAGCTTTCTTT.

In nucleotides, the CDR3 is TGCGCCAGCAGCTTGGTCTCGGGGCCCATTAACTATGGCTACACCTTC. It translates to CASSLVSGPINYGYTF. The chain joins TRBV5-1 to TRBJ1-2, with D perhaps matching TRBD1 (5 bases). Trimming cost V 0 bases and J 1 base, with 13 bases left between them. The germline CDR1 and CDR2 sequences are SGHRS and YFSETQ. The CDR3 has 16 amino acids.

Concerning this clone itself: The same CDR3 can be traced to other DNA sequences in this sample. The CDR3 bases are TGTGCCAGCTCACCCTCAGGGGACCAGCCCCAGCATTTT. This gives the protein CASSPSGDQPQHF. The rearrangement links TRBV18 to TRBJ1-5; tentatively, D is TRBD1 (6 bases). There are 13 residues in the CDR3. Germline V lookup: CDR1 KGHSH, CDR2 LQKENI. V lost 3 bases and J lost 7, with 10 bases in between.

The rearrangement joins TRBV25-1 to TRBJ1-1; D is uncertain. V was clipped by 7 bases and J by 0 bases, with 0 bases between them. The CDR3 is made up of 10 amino acids. Germline CDR1 and CDR2: MGHDK and SYGVNS. CDR3 loop: CASMNTEAFF. Written as DNA, the CDR3 is TGTGCCAGCATGAACACTGAAGCTTTCTTT.